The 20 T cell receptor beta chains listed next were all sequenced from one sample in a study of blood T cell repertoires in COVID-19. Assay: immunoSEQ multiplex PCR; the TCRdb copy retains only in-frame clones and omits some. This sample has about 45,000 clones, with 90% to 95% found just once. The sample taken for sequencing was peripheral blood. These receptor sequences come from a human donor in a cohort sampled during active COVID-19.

The CDR3 DNA reads TGTGCCAGCAGCCAGAGGACCGGGGAGCTGTTTTTT. It yields the protein CASSQRTGELFF. The V gene is TRBV14, the J gene TRBJ2-2; D gene unclear. Germline V gives CDR1 SGHDN, CDR2 FVKESK. This CDR3 spans 12 amino acids. Trimming took off 3 bases at V and 5 bases at J, with 4 bases between the two ends.

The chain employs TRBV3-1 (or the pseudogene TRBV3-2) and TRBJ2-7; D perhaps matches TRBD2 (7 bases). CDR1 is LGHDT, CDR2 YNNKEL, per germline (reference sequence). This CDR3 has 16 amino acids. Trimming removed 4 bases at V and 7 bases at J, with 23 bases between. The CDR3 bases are TGTGCCAGCAGCCTCCCTCGACTAGCCCAGAGGGGGGAGCAGTACTTC. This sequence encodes CASSLPRLAQRGEQYF.

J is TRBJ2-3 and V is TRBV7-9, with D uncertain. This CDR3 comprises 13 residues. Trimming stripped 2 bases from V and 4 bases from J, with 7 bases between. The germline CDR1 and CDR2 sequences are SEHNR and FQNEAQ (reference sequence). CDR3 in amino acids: CASSLLRSDTQYF. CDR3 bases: TGTGCCAGCAGCTTATTGAGGTCAGATACGCAGTATTTT.

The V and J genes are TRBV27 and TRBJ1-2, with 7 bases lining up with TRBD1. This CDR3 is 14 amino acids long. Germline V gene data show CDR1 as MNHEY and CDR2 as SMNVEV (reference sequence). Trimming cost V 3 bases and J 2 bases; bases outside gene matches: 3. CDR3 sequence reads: CASSLLGGNYGYTF. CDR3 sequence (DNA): TGTGCCAGCAGTTTGTTAGGGGGCAACTATGGCTACACCTTC.

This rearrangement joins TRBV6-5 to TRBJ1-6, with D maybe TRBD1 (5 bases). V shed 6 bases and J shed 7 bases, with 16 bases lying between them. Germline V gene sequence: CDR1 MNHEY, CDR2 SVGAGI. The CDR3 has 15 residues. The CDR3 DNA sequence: TGTGCCAGCAGCCTCGGGGGGTTCACAAATTCACCCCTCCACTTT. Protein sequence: CASSLGGFTNSPLHF.

CDR3 loop: CASSLGRESVGETQYF. CDR3 sequence (DNA): TGTGCCAGCAGCTTGGGGCGGGAGAGTGTCGGAGAGACCCAGTACTTC. The chain employs TRBV5-8 and TRBJ2-5; 7 bases match TRBD2. The CDR3 is 16 amino acids. Germline CDR1 reads SGHTS; CDR2 reads YDEGEE. The V segment lost 0 bases and the J segment 4 bases; nucleotides outside the gene matches: 9.

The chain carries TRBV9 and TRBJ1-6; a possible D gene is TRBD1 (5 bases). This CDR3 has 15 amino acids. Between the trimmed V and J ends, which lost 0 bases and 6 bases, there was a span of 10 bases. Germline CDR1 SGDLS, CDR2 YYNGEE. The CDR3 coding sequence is TGTGCCAGCAGCGTAGGCGGGACGACTAATTCACCCCTCCACTTT. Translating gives CASSVGGTTNSPLHF.

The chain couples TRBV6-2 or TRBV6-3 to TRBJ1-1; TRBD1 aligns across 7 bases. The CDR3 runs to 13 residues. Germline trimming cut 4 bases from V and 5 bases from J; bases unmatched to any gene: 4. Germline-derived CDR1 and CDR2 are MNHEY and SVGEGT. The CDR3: CASSLRGQTEAFF. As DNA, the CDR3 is TGTGCCAGCAGTTTAAGGGGACAGACTGAAGCTTTCTTT.

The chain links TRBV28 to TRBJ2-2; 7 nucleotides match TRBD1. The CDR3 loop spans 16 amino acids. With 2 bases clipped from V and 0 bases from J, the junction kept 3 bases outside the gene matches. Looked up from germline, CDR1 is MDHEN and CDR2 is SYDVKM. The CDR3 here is CASSLGTDSNTGELFF. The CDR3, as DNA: TGTGCCAGCAGTTTAGGGACAGATTCGAACACCGGGGAGCTGTTTTTT.

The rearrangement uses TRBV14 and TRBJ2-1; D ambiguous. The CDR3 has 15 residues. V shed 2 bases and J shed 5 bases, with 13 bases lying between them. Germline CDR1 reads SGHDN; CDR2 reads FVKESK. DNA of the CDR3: TGTGCCAGCAGCCAAAAAAGAGATAGTAACAATGAGCAGTTCTTC. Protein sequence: CASSQKRDSNNEQFF.

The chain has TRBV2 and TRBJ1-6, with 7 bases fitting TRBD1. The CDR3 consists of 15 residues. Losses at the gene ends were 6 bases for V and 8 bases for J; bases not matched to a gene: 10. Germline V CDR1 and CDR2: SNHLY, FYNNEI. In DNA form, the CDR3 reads TGTGCCAGCAGGAGACAGGGCGTGGGAGATTCACCCCTCCACTTT. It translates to CASRRQGVGDSPLHF.

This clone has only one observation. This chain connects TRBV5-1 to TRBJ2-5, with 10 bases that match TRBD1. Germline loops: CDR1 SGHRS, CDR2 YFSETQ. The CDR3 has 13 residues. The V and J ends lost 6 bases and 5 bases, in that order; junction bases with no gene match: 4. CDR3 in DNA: TGCGCCAGCACCGGGACAGGGGCGGAGACCCAGTACTTC. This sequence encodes CASTGTGAETQYF.

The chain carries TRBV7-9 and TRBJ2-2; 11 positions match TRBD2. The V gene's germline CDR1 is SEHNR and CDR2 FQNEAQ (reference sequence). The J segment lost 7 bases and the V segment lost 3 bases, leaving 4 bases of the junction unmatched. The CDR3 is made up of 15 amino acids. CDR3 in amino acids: CASSFGTSGSGELFF. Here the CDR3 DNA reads TGTGCCAGCAGCTTCGGGACTAGCGGAAGCGGGGAGCTGTTTTTT.

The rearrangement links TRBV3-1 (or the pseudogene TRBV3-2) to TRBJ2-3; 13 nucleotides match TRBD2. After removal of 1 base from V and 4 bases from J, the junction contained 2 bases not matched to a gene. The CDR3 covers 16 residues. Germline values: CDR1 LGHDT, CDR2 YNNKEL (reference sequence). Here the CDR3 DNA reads TGTGCCAGCAGCCAAGTCGGACTAGCGGGAGCAGATACGCAGTATTTT. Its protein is CASSQVGLAGADTQYF.

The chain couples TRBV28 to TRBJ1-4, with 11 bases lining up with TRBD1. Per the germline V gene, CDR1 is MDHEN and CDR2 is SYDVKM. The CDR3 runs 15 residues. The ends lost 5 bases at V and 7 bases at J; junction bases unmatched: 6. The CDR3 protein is CASSASGTGGEKLFF. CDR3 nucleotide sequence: TGTGCCAGCAGTGCCTCCGGGACAGGGGGTGAAAAACTGTTTTTT.

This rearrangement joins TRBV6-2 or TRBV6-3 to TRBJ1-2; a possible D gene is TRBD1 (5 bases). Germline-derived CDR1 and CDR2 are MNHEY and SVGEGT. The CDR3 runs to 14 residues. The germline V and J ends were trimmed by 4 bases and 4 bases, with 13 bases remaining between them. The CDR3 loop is CASSSQGRSYGYTF. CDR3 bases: TGTGCCAGCAGTTCTCAGGGAAGGAGCTATGGCTACACCTTC.

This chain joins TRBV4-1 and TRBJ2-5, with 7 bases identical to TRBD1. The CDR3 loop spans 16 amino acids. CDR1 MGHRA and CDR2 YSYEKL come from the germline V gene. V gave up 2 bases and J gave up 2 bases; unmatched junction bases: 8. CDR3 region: CASSQTIGTVQETQYF. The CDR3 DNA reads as TGCGCCAGCAGCCAAACGATAGGGACAGTACAAGAGACCCAGTACTTC.

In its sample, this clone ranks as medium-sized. CDR3 in DNA: TGTGCCAGAACACCCGGGACTAGCGGGAGGACCTACTACGAGCAGTACTTC. Protein sequence: CARTPGTSGRTYYEQYF. The genes are TRBV5-3 and TRBJ2-7; 15 nucleotides agree with TRBD2. TRBV5-3 is an open reading frame whose function is uncertain. The ends lost 6 bases at V and 3 bases at J; junction bases unmatched: 10. The CDR3 runs 17 residues.

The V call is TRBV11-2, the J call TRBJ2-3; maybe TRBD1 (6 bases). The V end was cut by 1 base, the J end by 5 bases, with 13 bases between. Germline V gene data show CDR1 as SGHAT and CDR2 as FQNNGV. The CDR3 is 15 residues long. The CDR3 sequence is CASSLAPTRGDTQYF. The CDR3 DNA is TGTGCCAGCAGCTTAGCCCCGACCAGGGGAGATACGCAGTATTTT.

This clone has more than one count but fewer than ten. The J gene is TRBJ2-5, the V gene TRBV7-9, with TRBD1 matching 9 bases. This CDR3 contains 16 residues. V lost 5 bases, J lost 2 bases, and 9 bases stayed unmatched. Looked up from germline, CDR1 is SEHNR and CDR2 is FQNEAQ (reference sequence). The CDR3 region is CASSPQGQGDQETQYF. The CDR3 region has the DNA TGTGCCAGCAGCCCACAGGGACAGGGTGATCAAGAGACCCAGTACTTC. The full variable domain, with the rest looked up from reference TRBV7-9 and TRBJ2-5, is DTGVSQNPRHKITKRGQNVTFRCDPISEHNRLYWYRQTLGQGPEFLTYFQNEAQLEKSRLLSDRFSAERPKGSFSTLEIQRTEQGDSAMYLCASSPQGQGDQETQYFGPGTRLLVL.